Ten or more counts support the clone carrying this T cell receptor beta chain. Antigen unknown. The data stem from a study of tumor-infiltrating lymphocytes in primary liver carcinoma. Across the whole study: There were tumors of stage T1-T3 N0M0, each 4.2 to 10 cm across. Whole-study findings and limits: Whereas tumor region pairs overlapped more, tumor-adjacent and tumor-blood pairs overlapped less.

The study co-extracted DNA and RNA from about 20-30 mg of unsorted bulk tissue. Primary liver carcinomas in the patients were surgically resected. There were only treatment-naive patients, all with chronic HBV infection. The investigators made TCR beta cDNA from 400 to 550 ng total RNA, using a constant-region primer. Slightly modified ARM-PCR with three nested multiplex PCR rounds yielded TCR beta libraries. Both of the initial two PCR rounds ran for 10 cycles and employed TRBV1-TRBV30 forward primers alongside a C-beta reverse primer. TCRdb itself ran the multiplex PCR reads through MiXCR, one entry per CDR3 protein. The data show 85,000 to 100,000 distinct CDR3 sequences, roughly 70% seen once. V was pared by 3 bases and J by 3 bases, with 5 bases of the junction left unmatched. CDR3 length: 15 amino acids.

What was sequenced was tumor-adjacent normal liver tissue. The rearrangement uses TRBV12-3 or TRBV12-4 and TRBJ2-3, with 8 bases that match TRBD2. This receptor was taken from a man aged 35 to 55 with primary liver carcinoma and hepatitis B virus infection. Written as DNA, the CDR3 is TGTGCCAGCAGTTTCGGACTAGCTGGGACAGATACGCAGTATTTT. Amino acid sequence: CASSFGLAGTDTQYF.